This record looks at one T cell receptor (beta chain) sequence and its context. The same CDR3 can be traced to other DNA sequences in this sample. The protocol was immunoSEQ multiplex PCR, while the TCRdb copy is restricted to in-frame clones and leaves out a portion. Seen here are fewer than 2.5 million clones, 93% observed once, and the top ten hold about 0.38%. The data originate from a study of shared clonotypes between healthy human individuals. V dropped 0 bases and J dropped 2 bases, with 11 bases sitting between them. Per germline, CDR1 MNHNS and CDR2 SASEGT. The CDR3 runs 15 residues. The sequenced sample was naive CD4+ T cells from PBMCs. Subset meaning: CD45RA+ positively selected. This receptor was obtained from a man aged 18 to 29 in good health. Some clones in this sample may be carry-over from other donors' samples. J is TRBJ2-7 and V is TRBV6-1; a weak D match, TRBD2 (5 bases). As DNA, the CDR3 is TGTGCCAGCAGTGAAGCAGGAGGCCCCACCTACGAGCAGTACTTC. Its translation is CASSEAGGPTYEQYF.